The rows below give T cell receptor beta chains drawn from one sample of a study of blood T cell repertoires in COVID-19. Sequenced by immunoSEQ multiplex PCR; TCRdb stores in-frame clones only, minus some. The sample lists some 220,000 clones, 80% occurring once. The sequencing sample was made of peripheral blood. Receptor source: a woman in her 70s with acute or convalescent COVID-19. The CDR3 runs from the conserved cysteine through the conserved F or W. D genes are given only for firm matches. The size of a clone is reported for some rows only, either as once, few or many, or as a class for expanded clones.

many	TRBV6-5	.	TRBJ2-5	TGTGCCAGCAGGAGACTAGACCCCGAAGAGACCCAGTACTTC	CASRRLDPEETQYF
once	TRBV25-1	TRBD2	TRBJ2-4	TGTGCCAGCAGTGTTCAGCGGGGGGCCGAAAACATTCAGTACTTC	CASSVQRGAENIQYF
.	TRBV7-8	TRBD2	TRBJ2-7	TGTGCCAGCAGCTCTCCCCCAGCGGGGCACCTCTACGAGCAGTACTTC	CASSSPPAGHLYEQYF
.	TRBV18	.	TRBJ1-2	TGTGCCAGCTCACCACCGTCCCGCGGCGGCTATGGCTACACCTTC	CASSPPSRGGYGYTF
.	TRBV5-1	.	TRBJ2-5	TGCGCCAGCAGTTTAGGGGCGGGAAAGACCCAGTACTTC	CASSLGAGKTQYF
.	TRBV6-5	.	TRBJ2-1	TGTGCCAGCAGTTACCGGACAGTTGGTGAGCAGTTCTTC	CASSYRTVGEQFF
.	TRBV12-3/TRBV12-4	.	TRBJ2-2	TGTGCCAGCACCCTCACCGGGGAGCTGTTTTTT	CASTLTGELFF
.	TRBV5-1	.	TRBJ2-2	TGCGCCAGCAGCTTGGCCAGGGGAGGGGCGAGGATCAGGGAGCTGTTTTTT	CASSLARGGARIRELFF
.	TRBV19	TRBD1	TRBJ2-7	TGTGCCAGTAGTCCGGGACAGAACTACGAGCAGTACTTC	CASSPGQNYEQYF
.	TRBV2	TRBD2	TRBJ2-1	TGTGCCAGCAGTTTCCTACCCCCGGGACTAGCGGGGGAGGACAATGAGCAGTTCTTC	CASSFLPPGLAGEDNEQFF
few	TRBV5-1	TRBD1	TRBJ2-5	TGCGCCAGCAGTGGCGGGACAGGCTCTGAAGAGACCCAGTACTTC	CASSGGTGSEETQYF
.	TRBV27	.	TRBJ1-4	TGTGCCAGCAGTGGTCGGAGGGGTGCAACTAATGAAAAACTGTTTTTT	CASSGRRGATNEKLFF
.	TRBV24-1	TRBD2	TRBJ2-1	TGTGCCACCAGTGATTTGGGGAGCGGGGATAACAATGAGCAGTTCTTC	CATSDLGSGDNNEQFF
many	TRBV5-6	.	TRBJ2-5	TGTGCCAGCAGCTTGTTCGCCAGACAAGAGACCCAGTACTTC	CASSLFARQETQYF
.	TRBV2	TRBD1	TRBJ2-3	TGTGCCAGCAAGTATCTGGGACAGGTTACAGATACGCAGTATTTT	CASKYLGQVTDTQYF
.	TRBV7-9	.	TRBJ2-2	TGTGCCAGGGGGGCCGGAGATGCCGGGGAGCTGTTTTTT	CARGAGDAGELFF
once	TRBV3-1/TRBV3-2	.	TRBJ2-1	TGTGCCAGCAGCCCTGGGCCTTCGGTAGGGCAGTTCTTC	CASSPGPSVGQFF
.	TRBV30	.	TRBJ2-5	TGTGCCTGGGCTAGAAGAATACAAGAGACCCAGTACTTC	CAWARRIQETQYF
once	TRBV18	.	TRBJ2-6	TGTGCCAGCTCACCACCGCAGGGGTCGGGGGCCAACGTCCTGACTTTC	CASSPPQGSGANVLTF
once	TRBV11-2	TRBD2	TRBJ2-4	TGTGCCAGCAGCTTAGATGGTAGCGGGGGGACATACATTCAGTACTTC	CASSLDGSGGTYIQYF
.	TRBV11-2	.	TRBJ2-2	TGTGCCAGCAGCTTAGATTACTCCTCCCCCGGGGAGCTGTTTTTT	CASSLDYSSPGELFF
.	TRBV3-1/TRBV3-2	TRBD2	TRBJ2-4	TGTGCCAGCAGCCAAACCGGGACTAGCTCCGCACGAAACATTCAGTACTTC	CASSQTGTSSARNIQYF
once	TRBV11-2	TRBD2	TRBJ2-3	TGTGCCAGCAGCTTAATAGCGGGGGGGAGCACAGATACGCAGTATTTT	CASSLIAGGSTDTQYF
.	TRBV30	.	TRBJ2-1	TGTGCCTGGAGTTCGCGGTACAATGAGCAGTTCTTC	CAWSSRYNEQFF
once	TRBV30	TRBD1	TRBJ1-2	TGTGCCTGGAGCGGGACAGGGGACTATGGCTACACCTTC	CAWSGTGDYGYTF
.	TRBV10-1	.	TRBJ2-4	TGCGCCAGCAGTGAGTCCATCGGAGTAGCCAAAAACATTCAGTACTTC	CASSESIGVAKNIQYF
.	TRBV11-2	TRBD2	TRBJ2-3	TGTGCCAGCAGCTTAGGGGCGGGGGGGTTTAGCACAGATACGCAGTATTTT	CASSLGAGGFSTDTQYF
.	TRBV19	.	TRBJ2-5	TGTGCCAGTAGTATTCGGGGACTGACCCAAGAGACCCAGTACTTC	CASSIRGLTQETQYF
.	TRBV25-1	.	TRBJ1-4	TGTGCCAGCAGTGAACTCGGGAGTGAAAAACTGTTTTTT	CASSELGSEKLFF